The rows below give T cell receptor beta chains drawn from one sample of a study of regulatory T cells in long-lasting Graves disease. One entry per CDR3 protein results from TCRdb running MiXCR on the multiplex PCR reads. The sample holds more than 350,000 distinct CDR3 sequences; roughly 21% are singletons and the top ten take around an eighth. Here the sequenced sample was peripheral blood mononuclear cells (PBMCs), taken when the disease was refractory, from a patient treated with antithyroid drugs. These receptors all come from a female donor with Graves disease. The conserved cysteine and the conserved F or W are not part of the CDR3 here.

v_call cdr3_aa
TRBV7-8 ASSWDRSNQPQH
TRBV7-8 ASSPNRGHGYT
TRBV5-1 ASSLRGGYYEQY
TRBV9 ASSVAGSGSGANVLT
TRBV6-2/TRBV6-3 ASSYLGTSGRNTGELF
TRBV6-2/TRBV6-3 ASSTPTTGDQETQY
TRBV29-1 SAGTGNEKLF
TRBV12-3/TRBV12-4 ASSPNTGDNSPLH
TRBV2 ASREDRAGTGELF
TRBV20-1 SARGGGPVYEQY
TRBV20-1 SARGTFLNTEAF
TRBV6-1 ASSEAVNTEAF
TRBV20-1 SAPSPRAGYSYEQY
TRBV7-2 ASSNPAGGNTGELF
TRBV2 ASRPGLAAQNEQF
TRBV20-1 SASNGNQPQH